The entry below describes one TCR beta chain. The entry originates in a study of blood T cell repertoires in COVID-19. For the study at large: Sample material is recorded as cDNA or gDNA derived from T cells, B-cell-depleted T cells, or PBMCs.

The data were produced by immunoSEQ multiplex PCR, yet TCRdb's version contains in-frame clones alone and is incomplete. The sample holds 350,000 to 400,000 clones, roughly 89% seen once. Each recovered donor of Cohort 3 presented with two negative PCRs, clearance, or symptom resolution. This CDR3 region has 18 residues. From germline, CDR1 is SGHRS and CDR2 YFSETQ. V lost 5 bases and J lost 6; bases outside the gene matches: 13. This TCR derives from a woman aged 25 to 45 who had recovered from COVID-19. Sequencing used PBMCs or T cells enriched from blood (not recorded which). The genes are TRBV5-1 and TRBJ2-2; 13 bases align to TRBD2. The CDR3: CASRPPTSGRMYAGELFF. The CDR3, as DNA: TGCGCCAGCAGACCCCCGACTAGCGGGAGGATGTATGCCGGGGAGCTGTTTTTT.